The rows below give T cell receptor beta chains drawn from one sample of a study of yellow fever vaccine responses in identical twins. One entry per CDR3 protein results from TCRdb running MiXCR on the RT-PCR reads. The data hold about 19,000 distinct CDR3 sequences, with around 70% observed a single time. Here the sequenced sample was T cells from blood (PBMCs), unsorted or a sorted subset (not recorded which), taken before or after yellow fever vaccination (not recorded which). The receptors here all came from a young woman who received the yellow fever vaccine. Each CDR3 is given with its conserved first and last residue. A D gene is named only where the DNA matches it firmly. Clone size is not always given. Where it is, it says once, few, many or a class for expanded clones.

J gene	D gene	clone size	V gene	CDR3 DNA	CDR3 protein
TRBJ2-3	NA	NA	TRBV2	TGTGCCAGCAGTGATCACAGGGTTTCTACCCGGGATACGCAGTATTTT	CASSDHRVSTRDTQYF
TRBJ2-7	NA	NA	TRBV5-2	TGCGCCAGCACGCTGTATTATCGGGAGGGGGACTACGAGCAGTACTTC	CASTLYYREGDYEQYF
TRBJ2-3	NA	NA	TRBV7-1	TGTGCCAGCAGCTCACAAGCTGTCCAGGGGACAGATACGCAGTATTTT	CASSSQAVQGTDTQYF
TRBJ2-1	TRBD2	NA	TRBV13	TGTGCCAGCACCGAACTAGCGGCATTATACAATGAGCAGTTCTTC	CASTELAALYNEQFF
TRBJ2-4	TRBD2	NA	TRBV11-3	TGTGCCAGCAGCCCCACCGGGACTAGCGTTATTAGCAACATTCAGTACTTC	CASSPTGTSVISNIQYF
TRBJ1-2	NA	NA	TRBV2	TGTGCCAGCAGTGTTCCAGGACAAAATGGCTACACCTTC	CASSVPGQNGYTF
TRBJ1-1	NA	NA	TRBV10-3	TGTGCCATCAGTGGAGTGGGAGCGGCTGAAGCTTTCTTT	CAISGVGAAEAFF
TRBJ2-1	TRBD1	few	TRBV2	TGTGCCAGCAGTCATGGGACAGGGAATGAGCAGTTCTTC	CASSHGTGNEQFF
TRBJ2-5	TRBD2	NA	TRBV5-1	TGCGCCAGCAGCTCTAGGACTAGCGGGAGTGTGGGATCGGAGACCCAGTACTTC	CASSSRTSGSVGSETQYF
TRBJ1-1	NA	NA	TRBV11-1	TGTGCCAGCAGCCCGATAATGAACACTGAAGCTTTCTTT	CASSPIMNTEAFF
TRBJ1-1	TRBD1	NA	TRBV11-1	TGTGCCAGCAGCTTACCCCCCGGACAGGGAAGTACTGAAGCTTTCTTT	CASSLPPGQGSTEAFF
TRBJ2-1	TRBD2	NA	TRBV2	TGTGCCAGCAGTGGGGTGGTGGGACTAGCGGGAGGAGGGAATGAGCAGTTCTTC	CASSGVVGLAGGGNEQFF
TRBJ2-5	TRBD1	NA	TRBV29-1	TGCAGCGTACACCCGGGACAGGGGTCGAAGACCCAGTACTTC	CSVHPGQGSKTQYF
TRBJ1-5	NA	NA	TRBV4-1	TGCGCCAGCAGCCAAGATAACCGGCCCTATAGCAATCAGCCCCAGCATTTT	CASSQDNRPYSNQPQHF
TRBJ2-6	NA	NA	TRBV6-7	TGTGCCAGCAGTCGGGACATGACTAGGGTCCTGACTTTC	CASSRDMTRVLTF
TRBJ2-3	TRBD2	NA	TRBV7-2	TGTGCCAGCAGCCCAGACGGACTAGCTTCGAATACGCAGTATTTT	CASSPDGLASNTQYF
TRBJ1-2	NA	NA	TRBV18	TGTGCCAGCTCACCAGGGGAAAGCTATGGCTACACCTTC	CASSPGESYGYTF
TRBJ2-1	NA	NA	TRBV28	TGTGCCAGCAGTCCCCCGGCGAGCTCCTACAATGAGCAGTTCTTC	CASSPPASSYNEQFF
TRBJ1-2	NA	once	TRBV23-1	TGCGCCAGCAGTCCCTCGACGAGTTACGGCTACACCTTC	CASSPSTSYGYTF
TRBJ1-5	TRBD1	few	TRBV5-6	TGTGCCAGCAGCTACCGACAGGGATATAGCAATCAGCCCCAGCATTTT	CASSYRQGYSNQPQHF
TRBJ1-5	NA	NA	TRBV6-1	TGTGCCAGCCAGTTGGGGGCTGGCAATCAGCCCCAGCATTTT	CASQLGAGNQPQHF
TRBJ2-1	NA	NA	TRBV29-1	TGCAGCGTCGCCATCGGTCTAACTGAGCAGTTCTTC	CSVAIGLTEQFF
TRBJ1-6	NA	NA	TRBV5-4	TGTGCCAGCAGCTTGTTGACTCAGGGTAATTCACCCCTCCACTTT	CASSLLTQGNSPLHF
TRBJ1-1	NA	NA	TRBV18	TGTGCCAGCTCACGGCCAAACATGAACACTGAAGCTTTCTTT	CASSRPNMNTEAFF
TRBJ1-5	NA	NA	TRBV11-3	TGTGCCAGCAGCTTAAAGCGGCAGGACAATCAGCCCCAGCATTTT	CASSLKRQDNQPQHF
TRBJ2-1	NA	NA	TRBV29-1	TGCAGAGTCGGCAGGGCACGGAATATCTACAATGAGCAGTTCTTC	CRVGRARNIYNEQFF
TRBJ1-1	TRBD1	NA	TRBV12-3/TRBV12-4	TGTGCCAGCAGCCCCGGACAGGACACTGAAGCTTTCTTT	CASSPGQDTEAFF
TRBJ2-1	NA	NA	TRBV6-1	TGTGCCAGCAGCGGACGACGGGGCTCGACAGATGAGCAGTTCTTC	CASSGRRGSTDEQFF
TRBJ2-3	NA	NA	TRBV6-4	TGTGCCAGCAGTCGCTCTAGCACAGATACGCAGTATTTT	CASSRSSTDTQYF
TRBJ2-1	NA	few	TRBV12-3/TRBV12-4	TGTGCCAGCAGTTTAGCAGGCCTTGGGGGATCCTACAATGAGCAGTTCTTC	CASSLAGLGGSYNEQFF
TRBJ1-2	TRBD1	NA	TRBV19	TGTGCCAGTAGTATCCACAGGGGACAGGGGAACTATGGCTACACCTTC	CASSIHRGQGNYGYTF
TRBJ2-1	TRBD1	once	TRBV6-1	TGTGCCAGCAGTGAGGGACAGGGGGCCTCGGATGAGCAGTTCTTC	CASSEGQGASDEQFF
TRBJ2-3	TRBD2	NA	TRBV20-1	TGCAGTGCTAGACTTCCGGGACTAGTCCTAGATACGCAGTATTTT	CSARLPGLVLDTQYF
TRBJ2-1	NA	NA	TRBV20-1	TGCAGTGCTAGAGGCCGGGACTTGAAAAACAATGAGCAGTTCTTC	CSARGRDLKNNEQFF
TRBJ2-1	NA	NA	TRBV4-2	TGTGCCAGCAGCCCGGACCGTTTCTCCTACAATGTGCAGTTCTTC	CASSPDRFSYNVQFF
TRBJ2-2	NA	once	TRBV9	TGTGCCAGCAGCCCCCCCACGGGACCCGGGGAGCTGTTTTTT	CASSPPTGPGELFF
TRBJ2-1	TRBD1	NA	TRBV6-1	TGTGCCAGCAGTACCTCCGGGACAGGGCATGAGCAGTTCTTC	CASSTSGTGHEQFF
TRBJ2-1	NA	NA	TRBV2	TGTGCCAGCAGTGATTCAGGGGGGAATGAGCAGTTCTTC	CASSDSGGNEQFF
TRBJ2-1	NA	NA	TRBV6-2/TRBV6-3	TGTGCCAGCAGATCCTCAGAGTACAATGAGCAGTTCTTC	CASRSSEYNEQFF
TRBJ2-6	TRBD1	NA	TRBV10-3	TGTGCCATCAGGGATGACAGGGGAATCTCTGGGGCCAACGTCCTGACTTTC	CAIRDDRGISGANVLTF
TRBJ2-1	NA	NA	TRBV18	TGTGCCAGCTCCGCGACAGACAATGAGCAGTTCTTC	CASSATDNEQFF
TRBJ2-1	TRBD1	NA	TRBV2	TGTGCCAGCAGTGAGGCTTCTGTACCCGGGACAGGGTCCAATGAGCAGTTCTTC	CASSEASVPGTGSNEQFF